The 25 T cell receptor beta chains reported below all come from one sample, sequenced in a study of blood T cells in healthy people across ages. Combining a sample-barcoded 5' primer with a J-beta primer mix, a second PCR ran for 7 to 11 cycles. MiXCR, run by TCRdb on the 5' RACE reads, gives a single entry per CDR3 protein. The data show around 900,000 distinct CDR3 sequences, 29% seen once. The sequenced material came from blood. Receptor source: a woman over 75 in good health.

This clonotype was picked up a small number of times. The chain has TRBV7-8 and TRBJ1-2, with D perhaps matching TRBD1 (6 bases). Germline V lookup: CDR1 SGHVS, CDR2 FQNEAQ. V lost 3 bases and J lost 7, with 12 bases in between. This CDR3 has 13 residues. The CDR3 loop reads CASSFGGGVGYTF. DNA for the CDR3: TGTGCCAGCAGCTTTGGCGGGGGCGTTGGCTACACCTTC.

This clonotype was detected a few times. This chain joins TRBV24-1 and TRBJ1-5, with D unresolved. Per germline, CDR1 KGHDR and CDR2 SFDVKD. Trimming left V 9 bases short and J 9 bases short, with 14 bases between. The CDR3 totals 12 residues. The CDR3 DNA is TGTGCCACCGGAGAAGATCTCGGGCCCCAGCATTTT. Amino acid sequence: CATGEDLGPQHF.

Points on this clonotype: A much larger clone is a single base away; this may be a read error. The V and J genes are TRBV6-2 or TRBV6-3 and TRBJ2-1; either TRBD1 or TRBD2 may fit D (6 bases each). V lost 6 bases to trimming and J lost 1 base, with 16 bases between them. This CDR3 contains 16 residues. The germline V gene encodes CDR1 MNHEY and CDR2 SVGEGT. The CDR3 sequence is CASSSTSQGSYNEQFF. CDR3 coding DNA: TGTGCCAGCAGCAGTACTAGCCAGGGGTCCTACAATGAGCAGTTCTTC.

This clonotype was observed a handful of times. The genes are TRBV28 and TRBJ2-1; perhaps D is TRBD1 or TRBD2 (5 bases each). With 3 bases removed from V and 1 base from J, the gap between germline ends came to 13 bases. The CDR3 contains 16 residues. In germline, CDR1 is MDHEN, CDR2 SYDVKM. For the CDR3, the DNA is TGTGCCAGCAGTTTTTCGAGGGGTTTTTCCTACAATGAGCAGTTCTTC. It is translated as CASSFSRGFSYNEQFF.

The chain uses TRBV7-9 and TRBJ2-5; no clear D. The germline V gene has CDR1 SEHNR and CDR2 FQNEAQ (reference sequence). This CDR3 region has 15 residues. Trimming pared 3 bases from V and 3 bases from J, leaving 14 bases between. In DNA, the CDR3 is TGTGCCAGCAGCTTCTCCGGTTTGTTGGAAGAGACCCAGTACTTC. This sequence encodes CASSFSGLLEETQYF.

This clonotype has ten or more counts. The CDR3 here is CASSPRTSGGLAGNIQYF. DNA of the CDR3: TGTGCCAGCAGCCCTAGGACTAGCGGGGGACTAGCTGGAAACATTCAGTACTTC. The J gene is TRBJ2-4, the V gene TRBV7-2; 13 bases line up with TRBD2. Germline V lookup: CDR1 SGHTA, CDR2 FQGNSA. V dropped 5 bases and J dropped 6; count of bases not matched to a gene: 13. This CDR3 has 18 residues.

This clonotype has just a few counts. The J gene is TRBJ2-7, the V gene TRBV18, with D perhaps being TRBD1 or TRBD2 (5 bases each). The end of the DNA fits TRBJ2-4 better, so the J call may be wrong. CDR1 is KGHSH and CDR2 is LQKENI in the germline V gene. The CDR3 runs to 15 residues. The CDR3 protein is CATVRLGTVKNIQYF. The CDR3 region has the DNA TGTGCCACCGTCAGACTCGGGACGGTGAAAAACATTCAGTACTTC.

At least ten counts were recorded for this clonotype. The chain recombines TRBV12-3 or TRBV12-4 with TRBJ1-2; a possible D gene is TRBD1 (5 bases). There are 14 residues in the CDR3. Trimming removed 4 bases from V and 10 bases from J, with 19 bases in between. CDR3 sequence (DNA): TGTGCCAGCAGTTCATCAGGGACCCGGATCCACTACACCTTC. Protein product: CASSSSGTRIHYTF.

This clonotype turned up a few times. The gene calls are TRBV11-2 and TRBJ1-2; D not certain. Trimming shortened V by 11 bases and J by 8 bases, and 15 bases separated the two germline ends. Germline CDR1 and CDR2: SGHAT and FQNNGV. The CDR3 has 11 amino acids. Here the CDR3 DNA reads TGTGCCCTGAGGACGAGCCGGGGCTACACCTTC. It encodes CALRTSRGYTF.

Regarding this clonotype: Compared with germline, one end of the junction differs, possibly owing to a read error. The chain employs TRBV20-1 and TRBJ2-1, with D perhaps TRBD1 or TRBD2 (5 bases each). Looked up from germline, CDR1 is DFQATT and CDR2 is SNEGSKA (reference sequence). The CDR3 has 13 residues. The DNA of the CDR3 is TGCAGAGCTAGAGAGCAGGGAGCGGTTGGGCAGTTCTTC. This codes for CRAREQGAVGQFF.

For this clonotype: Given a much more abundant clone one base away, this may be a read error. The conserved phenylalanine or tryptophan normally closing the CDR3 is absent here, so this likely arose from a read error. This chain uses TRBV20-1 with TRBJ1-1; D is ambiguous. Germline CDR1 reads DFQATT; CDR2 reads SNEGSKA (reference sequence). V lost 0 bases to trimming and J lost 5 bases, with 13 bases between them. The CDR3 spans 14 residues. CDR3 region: CSARDLRSLTEAFL. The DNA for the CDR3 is TGCAGTGCTAGAGATTTGAGGTCCCTAACTGAAGCTTTCTTG.

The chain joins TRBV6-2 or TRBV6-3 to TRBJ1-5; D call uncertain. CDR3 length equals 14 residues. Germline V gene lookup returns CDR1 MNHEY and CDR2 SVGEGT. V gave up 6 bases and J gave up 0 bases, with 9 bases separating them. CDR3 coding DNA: TGTGCCAGCAGGCTCGGCGTTAGCAATCAGCCCCAGCATTTT. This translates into CASRLGVSNQPQHF.

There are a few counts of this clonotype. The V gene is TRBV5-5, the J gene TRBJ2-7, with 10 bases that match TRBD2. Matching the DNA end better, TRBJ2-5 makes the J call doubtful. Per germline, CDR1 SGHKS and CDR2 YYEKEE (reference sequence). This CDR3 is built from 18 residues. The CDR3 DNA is TGTGCCAGCAGCTTGGGACGGAGGCTAGCGGGAGAAGGCGAGACCCAGTACTTC. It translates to CASSLGRRLAGEGETQYF.

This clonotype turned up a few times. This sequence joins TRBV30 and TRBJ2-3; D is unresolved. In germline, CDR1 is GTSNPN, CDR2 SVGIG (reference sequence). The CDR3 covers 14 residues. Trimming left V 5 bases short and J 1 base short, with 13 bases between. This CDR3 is CAWGWGSGTDTQYF. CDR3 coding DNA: TGTGCCTGGGGTTGGGGTTCTGGCACAGATACGCAGTATTTT.

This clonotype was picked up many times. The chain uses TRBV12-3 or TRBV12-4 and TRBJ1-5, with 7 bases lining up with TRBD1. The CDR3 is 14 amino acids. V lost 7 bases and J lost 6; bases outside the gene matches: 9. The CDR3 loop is CASTPTGWVQPQHF. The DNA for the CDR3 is TGTGCCAGCACCCCGACAGGGTGGGTTCAGCCCCAGCATTTT.

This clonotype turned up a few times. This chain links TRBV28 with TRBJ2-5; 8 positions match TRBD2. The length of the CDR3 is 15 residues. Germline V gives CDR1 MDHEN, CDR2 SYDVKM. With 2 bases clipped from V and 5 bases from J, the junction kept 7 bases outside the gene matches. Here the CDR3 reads CASSLSGGIRETQYF. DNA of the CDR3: TGTGCCAGCAGTTTAAGCGGGGGAATTAGGGAGACCCAGTACTTC.

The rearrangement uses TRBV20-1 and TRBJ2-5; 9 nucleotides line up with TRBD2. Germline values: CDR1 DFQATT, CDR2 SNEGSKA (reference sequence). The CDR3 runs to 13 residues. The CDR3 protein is CSQGAGGRETQYF. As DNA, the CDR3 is TGCAGCCAAGGAGCGGGGGGCCGAGAGACCCAGTACTTC.

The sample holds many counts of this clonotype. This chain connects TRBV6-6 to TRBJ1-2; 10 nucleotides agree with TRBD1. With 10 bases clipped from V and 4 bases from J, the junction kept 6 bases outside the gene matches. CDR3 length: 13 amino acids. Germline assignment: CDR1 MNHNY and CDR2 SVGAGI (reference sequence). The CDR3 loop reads CAMRQGASYGYTF. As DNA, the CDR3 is TGTGCCATGAGACAGGGGGCGTCCTATGGCTACACCTTC.

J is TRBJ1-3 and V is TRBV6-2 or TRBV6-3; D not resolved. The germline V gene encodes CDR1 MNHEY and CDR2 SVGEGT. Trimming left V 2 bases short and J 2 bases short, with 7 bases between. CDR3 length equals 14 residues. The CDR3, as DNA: TGTGCCAGCAGTTACAGGGCACCTGGAAACACCATATATTTT. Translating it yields CASSYRAPGNTIYF.

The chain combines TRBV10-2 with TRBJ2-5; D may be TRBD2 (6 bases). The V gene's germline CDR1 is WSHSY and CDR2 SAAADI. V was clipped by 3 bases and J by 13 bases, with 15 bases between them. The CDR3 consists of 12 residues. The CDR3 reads CASSDSGHSGYF. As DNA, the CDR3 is TGCGCCAGCAGTGATAGCGGACACTCGGGGTACTTC.

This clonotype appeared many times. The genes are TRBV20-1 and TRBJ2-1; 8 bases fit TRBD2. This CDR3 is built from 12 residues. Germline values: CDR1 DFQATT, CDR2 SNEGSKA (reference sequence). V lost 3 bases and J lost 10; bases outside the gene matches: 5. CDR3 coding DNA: TGCAGTGCTAGCGGGGGGGCCCGAGAGCAGTTCTTC. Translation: CSASGGAREQFF.

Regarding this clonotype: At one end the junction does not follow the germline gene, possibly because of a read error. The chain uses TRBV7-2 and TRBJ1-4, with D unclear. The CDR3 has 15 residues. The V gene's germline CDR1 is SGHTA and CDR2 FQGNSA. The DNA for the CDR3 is TGTGCCGGCAGCTTGCCCGGGAAAACTAATGAAAAACTGTTTTTT. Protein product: CAGSLPGKTNEKLFF.

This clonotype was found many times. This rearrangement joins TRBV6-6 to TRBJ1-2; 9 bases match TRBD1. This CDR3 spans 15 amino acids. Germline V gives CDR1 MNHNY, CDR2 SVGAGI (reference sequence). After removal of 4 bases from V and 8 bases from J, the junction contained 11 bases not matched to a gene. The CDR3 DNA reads TGTGCCAGCAGTTGGGACAGGGCGTTAACGGGCGGCTACACCTTC. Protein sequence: CASSWDRALTGGYTF.

This CDR3 reads CASSEAGHILGYTF. The CDR3 nucleotides read TGTGCCAGCAGTGAAGCCGGACACATACTTGGCTACACCTTC. This chain uses TRBV25-1 with TRBJ1-2; D possibly corresponds to TRBD1 (5 bases). Germline-derived CDR1 and CDR2 are MGHDK and SYGVNS. V was shortened by 2 bases and J by 7 bases, with 14 bases between the two germline ends. This CDR3 is built from 14 residues.

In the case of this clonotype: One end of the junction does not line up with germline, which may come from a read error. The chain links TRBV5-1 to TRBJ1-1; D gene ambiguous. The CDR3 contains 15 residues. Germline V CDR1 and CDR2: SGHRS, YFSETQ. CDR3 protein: CASSLEGRLVTGAFF. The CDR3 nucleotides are TGCGCCAGCAGCTTGGAAGGCAGGTTGGTAACTGGAGCTTTCTTT. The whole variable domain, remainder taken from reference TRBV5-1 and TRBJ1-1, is KAGVTQTPRYLIKTRGQQVTLSCSPISGHRSVSWYQQTPGQGLQFLFEYFSETQRNKGNFPGRFSGRQFSNSRSEMNVSTLELGDSALYLCASSLEGRLVTGAFFGQGTRLTVV.